This T cell receptor (beta chain) came from a study of blood T cell repertoires in COVID-19. This CDR3 is 19 amino acids long. From germline, CDR1 is SNHLY and CDR2 FYNNEI. After removal of 4 bases from V and 5 bases from J, the junction contained 16 bases not matched to a gene. A single count supports this clone. Assay: immunoSEQ multiplex PCR; the TCRdb copy retains only in-frame clones and omits some. The repertoire holds approximately 300,000 clones, with 90% to 95% as singletons. The sample taken for sequencing was PBMCs or T cells enriched from blood (not recorded which). The gene calls are TRBV2 and TRBJ2-2; 10 nucleotides agree with TRBD2. This clonotype originated in a woman aged 25 to 39 who had been exposed to COVID-19. The CDR3 protein is CASSVQSSGGFEHTGELFF. The CDR3 region has the DNA TGTGCCAGCAGTGTCCAATCTAGCGGGGGCTTCGAACATACCGGGGAGCTGTTTTTT.